The clone carrying this T cell receptor beta chain has just one count. Its specificity is unknown. The CDR3 spans 15 residues. Germline V gene lookup returns CDR1 LGHNA and CDR2 YNFKEQ. The trim removed 1 base at V and 9 bases at J, leaving 8 bases unmatched. Original processing methods: After removing out-of-frame reads, 2 million to 2.5 million distinct TCRbeta sequences remained. Libraries were prepared by immunoSEQ multiplex PCR; TCRdb keeps only in-frame clonotypes and omits some of them. Clone size and the V and J calls come from that table; the DNA yielded D and trimming. The data hold tens of thousands of clones, with roughly 87% observed a single time. This record belongs to a study of memory CD4+ T cells and cytomegalovirus serostatus. Findings and limits, study-wide: CD4+ memory repertoires contained about two fifths of the roughly 160 reported CMV TCRbeta sequences. The CMV-associated TCR signature appears largely within the CD4+ memory repertoire. A US-trained random forest predicted CMV serostatus with median AUC around 0.91.

Single viable CD3+CD4+CD8-CD45RO+ cells were sorted as the memory CD4+ T cells. The sample taken for sequencing was memory CD4+ T cells from blood. This sequence joins TRBV4-2 and TRBJ2-1, with 8 bases fitting TRBD2. This sequence was found in an adult in good health and CMV-seronegative. CDR3 DNA sequence: TGTGCCAGCAGCCAAGGGTCGAGCGGGGGTGTTGAGCAGTTCTTC. Protein product: CASSQGSSGGVEQFF.